The TCR beta chain under discussion was sequenced for a study of CD8+ T cells in alopecia areata (dated by TCRdb to the late 2010s). At the level of the whole study: Treated patients were enrolled in an open-label pilot trial of oral tofacitinib at 5 to 10 mg twice daily for moderate-to-severe alopecia areata. Biopsies were taken from tofacitinib-treated patients at baseline and again at 4 and 24 weeks into treatment, and several of those patients also had a later scalp biopsy. TCRbeta CDR3 regions were amplified by immunoSEQ multiplex PCR with 35 Vbeta forward and 13 Jbeta reverse primers. Scalp clonality was compared among normal scalp (n=4), patchy alopecia areata scalp (n=8), and alopecia totalis/universalis scalp (n=8). High-throughput TCRbeta sequencing was used to examine T cell clonal expansion in alopecia areata in both the C3H/HeJ mouse model and human patients. Scalp tissue and sorted CD4+ and CD8+ peripheral blood T cells from patchy and totalis/universalis alopecia areata patients and from healthy controls were covered by human TCRbeta sequencing. Tofacitinib was administered for 6 to 18 months, and 6 months of follow-up off drug were then conducted to assess delayed response and recurrence. RNA was extracted with the PAXgene miRNA kit for fixed scalp, the miRNeasy kit for PBMCs, and the RNeasy kit for mouse skin.

Taken with the paper, the label for time point translates to: baseline before oral tofacitinib. Peripheral blood and lesional scalp punch biopsies were obtained from patients with alopecia areata. After PBMCs were isolated by density centrifugation and stained for CD3, CD4 and CD8, a FACSAria was used to sort CD4+ and CD8+ T cells. Results the study describes overall, beyond this receptor: Unlike mouse skin, which is dominated by gammadelta T cells, normal human skin has resident alphabeta T cells that are also sequenced, and this complicates analysis of the scalp TCR repertoire. TCR sequences shared between patients were less clear than in mice, possibly partly because of HLA diversity in the patient population. Compared with normal scalp, lesional scalp had higher clonality and more expanded CD8+ clones, particularly in alopecia totalis/universalis, a pattern that suggests antigenic drive.

V was cut back by 5 bases and J by 0 bases, leaving a gap of 10 bases between them. Reading the germline V gene gives CDR1 SNHLY and CDR2 FYNNEI. The CDR3 spans 15 residues, from the cysteine through the phenylalanine. Kept here is only the CDR3 DNA, which spans 45 bases and is read in frame from base 1. The method behind the library was the immunoSEQ multiplex PCR assay. To provide template for TCR sequencing, every sample had RNA extracted and reverse transcribed into cDNA. SuperScript III was used to make first-strand cDNA, primed with a 2:1 mix of oligo-dT and random hexamers. A synthetic immune receptor repertoire was used to measure amplification bias, and any remaining bias was corrected computationally. For the original study's pipeline: Raw reads were preprocessed for error removal, and CDR3 was defined according to IMGT conventions as running from the conserved cysteine to phenylalanine. Clonality was computed by normalizing Shannon entropy by log2 of the number of productive unique TCRs and subtracting the result from 1. CD4 or CD8 identity of scalp clones was inferred by cross-referencing scalp TCRbeta sequences with sorted blood CD4 and CD8 repertoires. The source is immuneACCESS, and TCRdb retained only in-frame sequences with V and J called. Part of the clones is not carried over; for the studies checked, unresolved V genes explain less than half of this, and the remainder is unexplained. V and J calls and clone size are given by that table; D and trimming were obtained from the DNA. The sample includes 100,000 to 150,000 clones, with roughly 54% observed a single time. Of the sample, 4.5% is held by the ten largest clones.

In this sample, this clone turned up a few times. Its recognized antigen is unknown. No per-base quality is available; no much larger clone lies one base away. In this chain, TRBV2 is recombined with TRBJ2-2, and TRBD1 may be the D gene, going by 6 matching bases. Material: CD4+ T cells sorted from blood, obtained at week 0. The TCR sequence derives from a human donor with alopecia areata. The CDR3 region has the sequence CASSNTGPNTGELFF. The DNA reads as follows: TGTGCCAGCAGTAATACAGGGCCGAACACCGGGGAGCTGTTTTTT.